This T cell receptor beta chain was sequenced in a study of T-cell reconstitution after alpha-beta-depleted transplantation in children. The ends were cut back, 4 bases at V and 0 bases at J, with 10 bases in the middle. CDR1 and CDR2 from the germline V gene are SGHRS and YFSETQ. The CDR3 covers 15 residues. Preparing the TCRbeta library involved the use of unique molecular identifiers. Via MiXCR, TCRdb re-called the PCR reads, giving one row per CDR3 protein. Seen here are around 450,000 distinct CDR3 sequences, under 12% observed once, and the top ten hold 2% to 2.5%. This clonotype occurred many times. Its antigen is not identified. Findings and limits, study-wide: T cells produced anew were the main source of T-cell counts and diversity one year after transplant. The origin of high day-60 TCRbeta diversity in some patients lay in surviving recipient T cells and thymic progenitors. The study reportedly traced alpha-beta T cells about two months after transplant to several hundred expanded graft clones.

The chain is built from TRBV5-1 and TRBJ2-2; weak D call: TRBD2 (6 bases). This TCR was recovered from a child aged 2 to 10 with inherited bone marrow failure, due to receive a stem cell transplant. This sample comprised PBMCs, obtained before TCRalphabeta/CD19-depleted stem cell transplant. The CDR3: CASSGRTPNTGELFF. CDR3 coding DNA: TGCGCCAGCAGCGGGAGGACCCCGAACACCGGGGAGCTGTTTTTT.